Here is one TCR beta chain with its context. The assay was immunoSEQ multiplex PCR, and TCRdb's table has in-frame clones only and misses some. The sample has some 900,000 clones; less than 85% are singletons. The data were taken from a study of shared clonotypes between healthy human individuals. V lost 0 bases, J lost 2 bases, and 12 bases lay in between. The CDR3 extends over 16 amino acids. In germline, CDR1 is LGHNA, CDR2 YNFKEQ. This receptor was identified in a man aged 18 to 30 in good health. Sequencing used memory CD4+ T cells sorted from blood. Documented subset: CD45RA-negative fraction. The rearrangement links TRBV4-2 to TRBJ2-3; D remains unclear. The CDR3 here is CASSQDLGATTDTQYF. CDR3 sequence (DNA): TGTGCCAGCAGCCAAGATTTGGGCGCAACCACAGATACGCAGTATTTT.